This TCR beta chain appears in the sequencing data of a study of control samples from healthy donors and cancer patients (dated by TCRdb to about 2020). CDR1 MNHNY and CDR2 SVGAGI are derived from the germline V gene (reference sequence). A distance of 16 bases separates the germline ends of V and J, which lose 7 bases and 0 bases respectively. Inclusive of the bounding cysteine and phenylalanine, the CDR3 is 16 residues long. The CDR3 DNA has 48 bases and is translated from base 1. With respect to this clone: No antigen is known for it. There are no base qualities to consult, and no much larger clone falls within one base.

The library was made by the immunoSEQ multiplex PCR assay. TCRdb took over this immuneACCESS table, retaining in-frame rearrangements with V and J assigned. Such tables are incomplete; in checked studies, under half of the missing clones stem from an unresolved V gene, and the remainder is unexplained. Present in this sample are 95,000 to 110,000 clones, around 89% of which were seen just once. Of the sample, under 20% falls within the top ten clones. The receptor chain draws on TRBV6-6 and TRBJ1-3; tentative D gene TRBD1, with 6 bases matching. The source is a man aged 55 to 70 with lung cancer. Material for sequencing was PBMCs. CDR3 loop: CASNRGGSDSGNTIYF. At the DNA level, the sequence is TGTGCCAGCAATCGAGGGGGGAGTGACTCTGGAAACACCATATATTTT.